The 14 T cell receptor beta chains presented below share a single source sample, sequenced in a study of spatial heterogeneity in lung cancer. TCRdb itself ran the 5' RACE reads through MiXCR, one entry per CDR3 protein. The sample lists about 28,000 distinct CDR3 sequences, 8.4% occurring once. Documented time point: sample taken at primary tumor resection. Sequencing of whole RNA from tumor, nontumor lung or frozen PBMC involved no sorting. Material: PBMCs, obtained at surgery. All receptors come from a female donor with early-stage non-small cell lung cancer.

This clonotype has a handful of counts. This chain uses TRBV2 with TRBJ1-4; 7 positions agree with TRBD1. The CDR3 extends over 14 amino acids. The V gene's germline CDR1 is SNHLY and CDR2 FYNNEI. The ends lost 6 bases at V and 0 bases at J; junction bases unmatched: 1. This chain's CDR3 is CASRGTATNEKLFF. CDR3 in DNA: TGTGCCAGCAGGGGGACAGCAACTAATGAAAAACTGTTTTTT.

This chain joins TRBV23-1 and TRBJ2-5; D gene ambiguous. TRBV23-1 has ORF status, its function being uncertain. V lost 4 bases and J 5 bases, leaving 17 bases between the germline ends. This CDR3 comprises 15 residues. CDR3 coding DNA: TGCGCCAGCAGTCCCATGGGAAGTAGTGGTGAGACCCAGTACTTC. It encodes CASSPMGSSGETQYF.

This clonotype was seen a few times. The gene calls are TRBV7-2 and TRBJ2-5; 10 nucleotides line up with TRBD1. The V segment lost 5 bases and the J segment 5 bases; nucleotides outside the gene matches: 2. Germline loops: CDR1 SGHTA, CDR2 FQGNSA. The CDR3 consists of 13 residues. The CDR3 DNA reads as TGTGCCAGCAGCCCGGACAGGGGGGAGACCCAGTACTTC. Amino acids: CASSPDRGETQYF.

This clonotype was counted many times. This chain joins TRBV2 and TRBJ1-5; D not certain. Germline values: CDR1 SNHLY, CDR2 FYNNEI. Trimming cost V 6 bases and J 0 bases, with 9 bases left between them. The CDR3 consists of 14 residues. The DNA of the CDR3 is TGTGCCAGCAGAGAACAAATTAGCAATCAGCCCCAGCATTTT. Amino acids: CASREQISNQPQHF.

This clonotype was seen more than once but under ten times. The chain employs TRBV12-3 or TRBV12-4 and TRBJ2-1, with D tentatively TRBD1 (6 bases). Trimming removed 2 bases from V and 2 bases from J, with 16 bases in between. The CDR3 length is 17 residues. The CDR3 sequence is CASSLSLGQTTYNEQFF. The CDR3 DNA sequence: TGTGCCAGCAGTTTAAGCCTTGGACAGACAACCTACAATGAGCAGTTCTTC.

This clonotype occurred a few times. This sequence joins TRBV6-5 and TRBJ2-7, with D unresolved. This CDR3 has 15 residues. The germline V gene has CDR1 MNHEY and CDR2 SVGAGI. V dropped 2 bases and J dropped 0 bases, with 11 bases sitting between them. CDR3 sequence (DNA): TGTGCCAGCAGTTACAGATGGGATACCTCCTACGAGCAGTACTTC. This sequence encodes CASSYRWDTSYEQYF.

This clonotype is categorized as large. This chain links TRBV28 with TRBJ2-7, with D hard to call. Germline lookup yields CDR1 MDHEN and CDR2 SYDVKM. The CDR3 has 14 amino acids. V gave up 3 bases and J gave up 3 bases, with 12 bases separating them. Here the CDR3 DNA reads TGTGCCAGCAGTTTGGTTCCATCACTCTACGAGCAGTACTTC. Protein product: CASSLVPSLYEQYF.

V usage is TRBV6-5 and J usage is TRBJ1-5, with 9 bases identical to TRBD1. The length of the CDR3 is 15 residues. Losses at the gene ends were 6 bases for V and 4 bases for J; bases not matched to a gene: 7. Per the germline V gene, CDR1 is MNHEY and CDR2 is SVGAGI. DNA for the CDR3: TGTGCCAGCAGGCCAGACAGGGGGACGAATCAGCCCCAGCATTTT. This codes for CASRPDRGTNQPQHF.

This clonotype was observed at least ten times. The chain recombines TRBV28 with TRBJ1-1, with a weak D call TRBD1 (6 bases). This CDR3 is 15 amino acids long. Germline CDR1 is MDHEN and CDR2 is SYDVKM. V lost 3 bases and J 3 bases, leaving 14 bases between the germline ends. DNA for the CDR3: TGTGCCAGCAGTTTGCCCAGGGGCAGGTACACTGAAGCTTTCTTT. Its translation: CASSLPRGRYTEAFF.

In this sample, this clonotype turned up many times. This sequence joins TRBV4-2 and TRBJ2-1; 8 nucleotides line up with TRBD1. Germline V gene lookup returns CDR1 LGHNA and CDR2 YNFKEQ. V gave up 3 bases and J gave up 3 bases; unmatched junction bases: 1. There are 14 residues in the CDR3. CDR3 protein: CASSQDRVYNEQFF. CDR3 nucleotides: TGTGCCAGCAGCCAGGACAGGGTCTACAATGAGCAGTTCTTC.

The gene calls are TRBV5-1 and TRBJ2-2; no definite D call. V gave up 0 bases and J gave up 5 bases, with 5 bases separating them. The length of the CDR3 is 13 residues. Germline V gene lookup returns CDR1 SGHRS and CDR2 YFSETQ. In DNA form, the CDR3 reads TGCGCCAGCAGCTTGGTGAGAACCGGGGAGCTGTTTTTT. Translating gives CASSLVRTGELFF.

Many counts were recorded for this clonotype. The CDR3 loop reads CASSRVGDINNEQFF. Written as DNA, the CDR3 is TGTGCCAGCAGCCGAGTCGGGGACATTAACAATGAGCAGTTCTTC. This chain uses TRBV11-3 with TRBJ2-1; D perhaps matches TRBD1 (6 bases). The CDR3 covers 15 residues. Germline assignment: CDR1 SGHNT and CDR2 YENEEA. The V end lost 5 bases, the J end lost 5 bases, and 16 bases lay between the germline ends.

This clonotype appeared a few times. This chain joins TRBV5-6 and TRBJ2-5, with TRBD1 identical over 9 bases. The CDR3 has 14 residues. V lost 4 bases to trimming and J lost 5 bases; unmatched junction nucleotides: 6. Germline-derived CDR1 and CDR2 are SGHDT and YYEEEE. The DNA of the CDR3 is TGTGCCAGCAGCAGGAGACAGGGGGAGGAGACCCAGTACTTC. Protein sequence: CASSRRQGEETQYF.

The table lists this clonotype with many counts. The CDR3 is CAWALGGREQFF. For the CDR3, the DNA is TGTGCCTGGGCGCTGGGAGGGAGGGAGCAGTTCTTC. V usage is TRBV30 and J usage is TRBJ2-1; TRBD2 matches at 7 bases. The CDR3 is made up of 12 amino acids. The junction had 8 bases not matched to a gene; V was cut back by 5 bases and J by 10 bases. Looked up from germline, CDR1 is GTSNPN and CDR2 is SVGIG (reference sequence).